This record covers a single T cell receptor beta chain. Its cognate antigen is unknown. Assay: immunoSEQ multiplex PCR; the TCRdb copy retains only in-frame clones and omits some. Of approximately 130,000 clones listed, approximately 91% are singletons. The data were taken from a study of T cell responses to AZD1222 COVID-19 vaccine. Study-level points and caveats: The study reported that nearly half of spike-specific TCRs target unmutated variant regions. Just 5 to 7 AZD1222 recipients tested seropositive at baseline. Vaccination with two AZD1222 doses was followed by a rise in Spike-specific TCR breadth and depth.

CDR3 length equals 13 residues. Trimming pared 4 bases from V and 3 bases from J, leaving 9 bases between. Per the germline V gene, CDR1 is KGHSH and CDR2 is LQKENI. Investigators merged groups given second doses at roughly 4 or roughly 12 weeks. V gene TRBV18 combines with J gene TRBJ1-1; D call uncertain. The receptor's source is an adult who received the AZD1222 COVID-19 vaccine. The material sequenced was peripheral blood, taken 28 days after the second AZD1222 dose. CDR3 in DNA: TGTGCCAGCTCACTAGGAAGGGACACTGAAGCTTTCTTT. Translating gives CASSLGRDTEAFF.